This T cell receptor beta chain was sequenced for a study of blood T cell repertoires in COVID-19 (dated by TCRdb to 2018 to 2020). Looking at the study overall: Samples from collaborators originated in the United States, Italy and Spain and spanned both the acute and convalescent phases of COVID-19. The prospective study material was composed of cDNA or gDNA derived from T cells, B-cell-depleted T cells, or PBMCs. Deeply sampled blood TCRbeta repertoires from subjects exposed to, actively infected with, or recovered from COVID-19 were included in the dataset. The repertoires were released in a freely available public database intended as a resource for research on the immune response to SARS-CoV-2. Samples were obtained from the ongoing ImmuneRACE study (first 160 participants) and from 1,254 subjects provided by 6 global collaborators. Nearly every sample came with metadata listing a de-identified subject ID, COVID-19 status, age in years and sex. HLA class I and class II types, where available, came from metadata supplied by the sample provider rather than from assay-based typing.

On this clone itself: Its recognized antigen is unknown. No base quality values were provided; no much bigger clone lies one nucleotide off.

Counted from cysteine to phenylalanine, this CDR3 has 12 amino acids. The entry retains the CDR3 DNA only, 36 bases that are in frame from base 1. A distance of 13 bases separates the germline ends of V and J, which lose 4 bases and 12 bases respectively. TCRbeta CDR3 regions were amplified from genomic DNA using the immunoSEQ Assay, a bias-controlled multiplex PCR. In the source study's methods: Nucleated cell counts per sample were estimated from amplification of reference gene primers within the assay. To quantify the absolute abundance of each unique TCRbeta CDR3 rearrangement, sequence reads were collapsed and filtered. Productive Simpson clonality was computed per sample as the square root of Simpson's diversity index over productive rearrangements. Here the immuneACCESS table is served through TCRdb, limited to in-frame sequences with V and J called. Missing clones are a known gap in these copies; in checked studies unresolved V genes cover under half, and the rest lacks a known reason. V, J and clone size are those of that table, while D and trimming were read from the DNA. For this sample the table gives 310,000 or so clones, of which about 88% were detected only once. 8% to 10% of the sample lies in the top ten.

In the prospective study, participants were roughly 18 to 100 years old, resided in 24 geographic areas of the United States, and were enrolled through a virtual design. To assign participants to cohorts, the prospective study relied on clinical history that participants themselves reported in a screening survey and a study questionnaire. Recovered participants in ImmuneRACE Cohort 3 were defined by two consecutive negative NP/OP PCR tests, clearance by a healthcare professional, or resolution of symptoms. In the prospective study, whole blood, serum and a nasopharyngeal or oropharyngeal swab were collected from each participant by mobile phlebotomists. Over a roughly 2-month period, participants in the prospective study had the option of providing additional blood draws and questionnaires. Blood samples from the prospective study were shipped frozen or at room temperature prior to DNA extraction.

Study-wide findings and limitations: The quantity of clinical and demographic metadata differed by source and by participant and was supplied without curation.

The sample comprised PBMCs or T cells enriched from blood (not recorded which). This sequence uses TRBV12-3 or TRBV12-4 and TRBJ2-1; TRBD1 is possibly the D segment (6 matching bases). The TCR sequence derives from a woman between 40 and 50 years old who had recovered from COVID-19. The CDR3 protein is CASSSQGLGQFF. In nucleotides, the sequence is TGTGCCAGCAGTTCACAGGGTCTCGGGCAGTTCTTC.